One and the same sample provided the 18 T cell receptor beta chains below, sequenced in a study of T-cell reconstitution after alpha-beta-depleted transplantation in children. Library preparation (for TCRbeta) was performed with unique molecular identifiers. TCRdb passed the PCR reads through MiXCR, listing each CDR3 protein once. The sample records 600,000 or so distinct CDR3 sequences, 23% being singletons. Sequences were derived from PBMCs, mostly from graft donor cells, sampled 360 days after TCRalphabeta/CD19-depleted stem cell transplant. The receptors come from a boy under two years old who had a stem cell transplant for acute myeloid leukemia, so the T cells may come from the graft donor.

V gene TRBV4-1 combines with J gene TRBJ1-6; the D gene is possibly TRBD1 (6 bases). The CDR3 has 13 residues. Per the germline V gene, CDR1 is MGHRA and CDR2 is YSYEKL. Deletions cut 8 bases from V and 11 bases from J, with 16 bases between. The CDR3 sequence is CASGGTSGTPLHF. CDR3 sequence (DNA): TGCGCCAGCGGCGGGACAAGTGGGACACCCCTCCACTTT.

This chain joins TRBV12-3 or TRBV12-4 and TRBJ1-4; D remains ambiguous. V lost 5 bases and J lost 1, with 8 bases in between. The CDR3 covers 14 residues. CDR3 bases: TGTGCCAGCAGTCCGACCCTAACTAATGAAAAACTGTTTTTT. It specifies CASSPTLTNEKLFF.

The table lists this clonotype with many counts. V is TRBV3-1 and J is TRBJ2-7; D call uncertain. The CDR3 is made up of 10 amino acids. Germline-derived CDR1 and CDR2 are LGHDT and YNNKEL (reference sequence). Trimming took off 6 bases at V and 6 bases at J, with 6 bases between the two ends. DNA for the CDR3: TGTGCCAGCAGAGACCGCGAGCAGTACTTC. Amino acid sequence: CASRDREQYF.

In this sample, this clonotype turned up a few times. This chain joins TRBV12-3 or TRBV12-4 and TRBJ1-1, with 7 bases matching TRBD1. V lost 5 bases to trimming and J lost 4 bases; unmatched junction nucleotides: 7. The CDR3 totals 14 residues. DNA for the CDR3: TGTGCCAGCAGTCAACGACAGGGAAGCACTGAAGCTTTCTTT. It specifies CASSQRQGSTEAFF.

The rearrangement joins TRBV27 to TRBJ1-1, with a tentative D call TRBD1 (6 bases). V gave up 6 bases and J gave up 6 bases, with 14 bases separating them. The CDR3 loop spans 13 amino acids. Germline loops: CDR1 MNHEY, CDR2 SMNVEV (reference sequence). CDR3 sequence: CASRQQGVAEAFF. DNA of the CDR3: TGTGCCAGCAGGCAACAGGGTGTGGCTGAAGCTTTCTTT.

The gene calls are TRBV12-3 or TRBV12-4 and TRBJ2-3; no definite D call. The CDR3 has 12 amino acids. V lost 5 bases and J 9 bases, leaving 12 bases between the germline ends. CDR3 sequence (DNA): TGTGCCAGCAGTCAGACCATTGAGACGCAGTATTTT. Amino acids: CASSQTIETQYF.

V and J are TRBV20-1 and TRBJ1-5; no clear D. Trimming stripped 3 bases from V and 2 bases from J, with 11 bases between. Germline CDR1 and CDR2: DFQATT and SNEGSKA (reference sequence). The CDR3 is made up of 14 amino acids. Here the CDR3 reads CSASPKRGNQPQHF. The CDR3, as DNA: TGCAGTGCTAGCCCCAAAAGGGGCAATCAGCCCCAGCATTTT.

This clonotype was counted ten times or more. V gene TRBV5-8 combines with J gene TRBJ2-1, with D uncertain. Deletions cut 6 bases from V and 3 bases from J, with 13 bases between. The CDR3 covers 14 residues. Looked up from germline, CDR1 is SGHTS and CDR2 is YDEGEE. The CDR3 protein is CASTPAPSYNEQFF. In nucleotides, the CDR3 is TGTGCCAGCACCCCGGCCCCCAGCTACAATGAGCAGTTCTTC.

This rearrangement joins TRBV15 to TRBJ2-3, with TRBD1 as a possible D gene (5 bases). There are 14 residues in the CDR3. V was shortened by 0 bases and J by 6 bases, with 10 bases between the two germline ends. Germline CDR1 LNHNV, CDR2 YYDKDF (reference sequence). CDR3 sequence: CATSRDVSGDTQYF. The CDR3 DNA is TGTGCCACCAGCAGAGATGTTTCAGGGGATACGCAGTATTTT.

The CDR3 protein is CASSYPRGTTDTQYF. The CDR3 coding sequence is TGTGCCAGCAGTTACCCGAGGGGGACCACAGATACGCAGTATTTT. The chain is built from TRBV6-5 and TRBJ2-3, with D perhaps matching TRBD1 (6 bases). Germline CDR1 and CDR2: MNHEY and SVGAGI. The CDR3 has 15 residues. The germline V and J ends were trimmed by 2 bases and 2 bases, with 11 bases remaining between them.

This rearrangement joins TRBV20-1 to TRBJ2-1, with D tentatively TRBD1 (6 bases). The CDR3 is 14 residues long. The V gene lost 6 bases and the J gene lost 7 bases, with 19 bases spanning the gap. Germline CDR1 is DFQATT and CDR2 is SNEGSKA (reference sequence). The CDR3 loop is CSAATGRRGNEQFF. CDR3 DNA: TGCAGTGCCGCGACAGGCCGCCGAGGGAATGAGCAGTTCTTC.

This clonotype was recorded a few times. The genes are TRBV29-1 and TRBJ2-5, with TRBD2 matching 9 bases. Germline CDR1 is SQVTM and CDR2 is ANQGSEA. This CDR3 is 12 amino acids long. The ends lost 7 bases at V and 3 bases at J; junction bases unmatched: 3. The CDR3: CSERLAEETQYF. CDR3 bases: TGCAGCGAGAGACTAGCGGAAGAGACCCAGTACTTC.

The rearrangement joins TRBV6-5 to TRBJ1-2; TRBD1 might be the D (5 bases). The CDR3 has 15 residues. V shed 4 bases and J shed 0 bases, with 12 bases lying between them. Germline values: CDR1 MNHEY, CDR2 SVGAGI. The CDR3 loop reads CASSLFGHPNYGYTF. Here the CDR3 DNA reads TGTGCCAGCAGTTTGTTCGGACACCCTAACTATGGCTACACCTTC.

This clonotype was seen repeatedly, ten times or more. CDR3 protein: CSAATSGVGDTQYF. The DNA for the CDR3 is TGCAGTGCAGCGACTAGCGGGGTTGGGGATACGCAGTATTTT. The chain employs TRBV20-1 and TRBJ2-3; 11 nucleotides agree with TRBD2. Germline CDR1 is DFQATT and CDR2 is SNEGSKA (reference sequence). This CDR3 comprises 14 residues. V trimming: 6 bases; J trimming: 6 bases; junction bases outside the gene matches: 8.

This clonotype was seen a handful of times. The chain carries TRBV20-1 and TRBJ2-7, with D possibly TRBD2 on 5 matching bases. V was clipped by 1 base and J by 3 bases, with 16 bases between them. The CDR3 consists of 15 residues. CDR1 is DFQATT, CDR2 SNEGSKA, per germline (reference sequence). CDR3 bases: TGCAGTGCTAGAGTTGGACGAGGGAAGGACTACGAGCAGTACTTC. This translates into CSARVGRGKDYEQYF.

This clonotype was picked up many times. The rearrangement joins TRBV15 to TRBJ2-7; 8 bases are shared with TRBD1. Per the germline V gene, CDR1 is LNHNV and CDR2 is YYDKDF (reference sequence). The CDR3 totals 15 residues. V dropped 2 bases and J dropped 2; count of bases not matched to a gene: 5. CDR3 sequence (DNA): TGTGCCACCAGCAGACTCAAGACAGGGGCCTACGAGCAGTACTTC. Its translation is CATSRLKTGAYEQYF.

This clonotype was detected many times. This chain links TRBV20-1 with TRBJ2-3; D may be TRBD2 (5 bases). The CDR3 consists of 14 residues. Germline CDR1 DFQATT, CDR2 SNEGSKA (reference sequence). V was clipped by 5 bases and J by 1 base, with 13 bases between them. CDR3 sequence: CSAVRRRGTDTQYF. CDR3 coding DNA: TGCAGTGCTGTACGAAGGCGGGGCACAGATACGCAGTATTTT.

CDR3 nucleotide sequence: TGCGCCAGCAGTGACTCGACTAGCGGGCGACACAATGAGCAGTTCTTC. Translated, it gives CASSDSTSGRHNEQFF. The chain links TRBV10-2 to TRBJ2-1; 10 positions match TRBD2. CDR1 and CDR2 from the germline V gene are WSHSY and SAAADI. After removal of 3 bases from V and 5 bases from J, the junction contained 7 bases not matched to a gene. The CDR3 is 16 residues long.